This TCR beta chain derives from a study of blood T cells in healthy people across ages. V dropped 4 bases and J dropped 7 bases, with 14 bases sitting between them. The V gene's germline CDR1 is DFQATT and CDR2 SNEGSKA (reference sequence). The CDR3 extends over 13 amino acids. A second PCR, run for roughly 7 to 11 cycles, used a sample-barcoded 5' primer plus a J-beta primer mix. TCRdb ran MiXCR on the 5' RACE reads and lists one entry per CDR3 protein. The sample includes about 1,800,000 distinct CDR3 sequences, roughly 28% of them seen just once. The chain couples TRBV20-1 to TRBJ1-5, with a possible D match to TRBD1 (6 bases). Sample: blood. The TCR sequence derives from a woman aged 25 to 39 in good health. The DNA for the CDR3 is TGCAGTGCTATCTCCACGGGGGGCCAGCCCCAGCATTTT. Translating it yields CSAISTGGQPQHF.